A selection of T cell receptor beta chains follows, all from one sample in a study of beta chain features in type 1 diabetes. The table came from immunoSEQ multiplex PCR; TCRdb's copy has only in-frame clones and leaves some out. Of approximately 140,000 clones detected, under 60% appear once; the ten largest clones hold roughly 0.43%. The source material was Tregs from blood. The source of these receptors is a man younger than 35 in good health. CDR3s include the opening cysteine and the closing phenylalanine or tryptophan. A D gene is named only where the DNA matches it firmly. A clone size is listed for some rows: how often the clone was seen (once, few, many), or a class if it is expanded.

TRBV28	NA	TRBJ1-2	NA	TGTGCCAGCAGTTTGTTCAGATACTATGGCTACACCTTC	CASSLFRYYGYTF
TRBV19	NA	TRBJ2-2	TRBD1	TGTGCCAGTAGTTTCGGACAGGGCCCCGGGGAGCTGTTTTTT	CASSFGQGPGELFF
TRBV9	few	TRBJ2-7	NA	TGTGCCAGCAGCCCTTATTACGAGCAGTACTTC	CASSPYYEQYF
TRBV2	few	TRBJ2-3	NA	TGTGCCAGCAGCGTAGCGGAAAGCACAGATACGCAGTATTTT	CASSVAESTDTQYF
TRBV6-1	once	TRBJ1-5	NA	TGTGCCAGCAGTGATGTCCAGGTTTATCAGCCCCAGCATTTT	CASSDVQVYQPQHF
TRBV7-9	NA	TRBJ2-7	NA	TGTGCCAGCAGCTTATCGGTCTACGAGCAGTACTTC	CASSLSVYEQYF
TRBV14	NA	TRBJ2-1	TRBD1	TGTGCCAGCAGCCAAGTACAGGGGTCCGGCAATGAGCAGTTCTTC	CASSQVQGSGNEQFF
TRBV30	NA	TRBJ1-6	NA	TGTGCCTGGAGTGTGGGGCAGTACGATTCACCCCTCCACTTT	CAWSVGQYDSPLHF
TRBV19	NA	TRBJ1-5	NA	TGTGCCAGTACACTTGATAGCAATCAGCCCCAGCATTTT	CASTLDSNQPQHF
TRBV19	many	TRBJ1-2	NA	TGTGCCAGTAGACCGACATCGTGGAGGGATGGCTACACCTTC	CASRPTSWRDGYTF
TRBV19	NA	TRBJ1-1	TRBD1	TGTGCCAGTAGTGCCCCCGGGACAGCGAACACTGAAGCTTTCTTT	CASSAPGTANTEAFF
TRBV5-1	once	TRBJ1-1	TRBD1	TGCGCCAGCAGCGCCAAACCGGACAGGGTAAACACTGAAGCTTTCTTT	CASSAKPDRVNTEAFF
TRBV30	once	TRBJ2-7	NA	TGTGCCTGGGGGACTTCCTACGAGCAGTACTTC	CAWGTSYEQYF
TRBV2	NA	TRBJ2-7	TRBD2	TGTGCCAGCAGTGCTCTAGCGGGCTACGAGCAGTACTTC	CASSALAGYEQYF
TRBV19	NA	TRBJ2-3	TRBD2	TGTGCCAGTAGGGCCTTTGGCGGGGGGACAGATACGCAGTATTTT	CASRAFGGGTDTQYF